The clone carrying this TCR beta chain was picked up many times. Its antigen remains unidentified. The CDR3 is made up of 12 amino acids. The V end lost 4 bases, the J end lost 14 bases, and 15 bases lay between the germline ends. Germline-derived CDR1 and CDR2 are SGHTA and FQGNSA. The sample belongs to a study of response to subunit inactivated influenza vaccine. Study-wide results and caveats: That few new T cells are recruited by each seasonal influenza vaccination was the authors' suggestion.

MiXCR, applied by TCRdb to the RT-PCR reads, yields one record per CDR3 protein. In the table there are roughly 170,000 distinct CDR3 sequences, around 9.2% of which are singletons. The rearrangement uses TRBV7-2 and TRBJ2-1; perhaps TRBD2 as D (5 bases). The source material was non-naive T cells sorted from PBMCs, sampled on the day of vaccination. This TCR came from a man aged 45-60 years who received an inactivated influenza vaccine. The DNA of the CDR3 is TGTGCCAGCAGCTCGATTAGCGTTAGGAAGTTCTTC. Translating gives CASSSISVRKFF. The full variable domain, its missing parts supplied by reference TRBV7-2 and TRBJ2-1, is GAGVSQSPSNKVTEKGKDVELRCDPISGHTALYWYRQSLGQGLEFLIYFQGNSAPDKSGLPSDRFSAERTGGSVSTLTIQRTQQEDSAVYLCASSSISVRKFFGPGTRLTVL.